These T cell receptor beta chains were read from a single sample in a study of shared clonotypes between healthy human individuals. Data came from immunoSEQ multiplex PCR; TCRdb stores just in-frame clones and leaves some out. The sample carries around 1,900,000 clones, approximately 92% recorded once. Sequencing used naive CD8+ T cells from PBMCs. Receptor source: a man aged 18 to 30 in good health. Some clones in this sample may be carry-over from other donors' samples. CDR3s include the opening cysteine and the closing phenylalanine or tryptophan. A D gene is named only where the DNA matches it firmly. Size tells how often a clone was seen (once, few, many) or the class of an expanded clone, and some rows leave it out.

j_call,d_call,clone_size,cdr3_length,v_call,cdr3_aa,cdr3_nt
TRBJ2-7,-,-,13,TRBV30,CAWRGLGSNEQYF,TGTGCCTGGAGGGGGCTGGGCTCCAACGAGCAGTACTTC
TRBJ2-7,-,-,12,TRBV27,CASSHNNYEQYF,TGTGCCAGCAGCCATAATAACTACGAGCAGTACTTC
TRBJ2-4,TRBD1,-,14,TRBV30,CAWSVGQGVNIQYF,TGTGCCTGGAGTGTGGGGCAGGGGGTAAACATTCAGTACTTC
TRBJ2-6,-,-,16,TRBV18,CATRRGEGSGANVLTF,TGTGCCACCCGTAGGGGAGAGGGGTCTGGGGCCAACGTCCTGACTTTC
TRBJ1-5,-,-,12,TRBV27,CASSGEGQPQHF,TGTGCCAGCAGTGGCGAGGGGCAGCCCCAGCATTTT
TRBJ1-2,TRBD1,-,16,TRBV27,CASSPVPGQGNYGYTF,TGTGCCAGCAGCCCTGTCCCGGGACAGGGGAACTATGGCTACACCTTC
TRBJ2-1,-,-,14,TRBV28,CASSLASNNGEQFF,TGTGCCAGCAGTTTAGCCAGTAACAATGGTGAGCAGTTCTTC
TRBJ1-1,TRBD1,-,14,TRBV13,CASSTRRDRVGAFF,TGTGCCAGCAGCACCCGCCGGGACAGGGTTGGAGCTTTCTTT
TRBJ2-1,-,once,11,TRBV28,CASTTYNEQFF,TGTGCCAGCACAACCTACAATGAGCAGTTCTTC
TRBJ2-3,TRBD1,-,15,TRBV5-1,CASSSDRGRGDTQYF,TGCGCCAGCAGCTCGGACAGGGGACGAGGAGATACGCAGTATTTT
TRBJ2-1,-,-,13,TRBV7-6,CASSLSYYNEQFF,TGTGCCAGCAGCCTATCCTACTACAATGAGCAGTTCTTC
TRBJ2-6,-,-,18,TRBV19,CASSIRRAMSTGANVLTF,TGTGCCAGTAGTATACGCAGGGCCATGAGCACTGGGGCCAACGTCCTGACTTTC
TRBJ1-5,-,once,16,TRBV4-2,CASSQEEGIGNQPQHF,TGTGCCAGCAGCCAAGAGGAGGGGATCGGCAATCAGCCCCAGCATTTT
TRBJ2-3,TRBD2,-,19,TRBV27,CASSRGTSGRRGNADTQYF,TGTGCCAGCAGTCGAGGGACTAGCGGGAGAAGGGGTAACGCAGATACGCAGTATTTT
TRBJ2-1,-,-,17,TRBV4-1,CASSQAPGPGPYNEQFF,TGCGCCAGCAGCCAAGCACCGGGCCCCGGCCCTTACAATGAGCAGTTCTTC
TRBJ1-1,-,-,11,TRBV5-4,CASRNEGEAFF,TGTGCCAGCAGGAATGAGGGTGAAGCTTTCTTT
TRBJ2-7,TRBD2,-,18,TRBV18,CASSPLSLTSEGPYEQYF,TGTGCCAGCTCACCCCTCTCTCTCACTAGCGAGGGGCCCTACGAGCAGTACTTC
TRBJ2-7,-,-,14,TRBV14,CASSQDRLNYEQYF,TGTGCCAGCAGCCAAGATCGACTAAACTACGAGCAGTACTTC
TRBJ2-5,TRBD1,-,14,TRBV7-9,CASSSQGRSETQYF,TGTGCCAGCAGCTCACAGGGGAGATCGGAGACCCAGTACTTC
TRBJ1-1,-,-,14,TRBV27,CASSGTGAPTEAFF,TGTGCCAGCAGCGGAACGGGGGCCCCGACTGAAGCTTTCTTT
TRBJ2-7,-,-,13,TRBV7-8,CASSLGAGYEQYF,TGTGCCAGCAGCTTAGGCGCGGGGTACGAGCAGTACTTC
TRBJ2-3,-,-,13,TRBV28,CASSWRGPDTQYF,TGTGCCAGCAGTTGGAGGGGCCCAGATACGCAGTATTTT
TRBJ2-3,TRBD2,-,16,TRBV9,CASSVGPSGYTDTQYF,TGTGCCAGCAGCGTAGGCCCTAGCGGCTACACAGATACGCAGTATTTT
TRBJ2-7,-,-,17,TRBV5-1,CASATMHVGAYSYEQYF,TGCGCCAGCGCCACAATGCACGTCGGGGCCTACTCCTACGAGCAGTACTTC
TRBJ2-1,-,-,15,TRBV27,CASSLAISSYNEQFF,TGTGCCAGCAGTTTAGCGATAAGCTCCTACAATGAGCAGTTCTTC
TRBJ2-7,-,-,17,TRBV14,CASSPWRAGPKPYEQYF,TGTGCCAGCAGCCCCTGGCGGGCGGGGCCGAAACCCTACGAGCAGTACTTC
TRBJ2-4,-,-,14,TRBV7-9,CASSSQKDRNIQYF,TGTGCCAGCAGCTCTCAGAAAGACAGAAACATTCAGTACTTC
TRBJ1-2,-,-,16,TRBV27,CASSLWGIPGNYGYTF,TGTGCCAGCAGTTTATGGGGAATTCCAGGGAACTATGGCTACACCTTC
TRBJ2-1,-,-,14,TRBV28,CASTRDGSYNEQFF,TGTGCCAGCACCCGGGACGGCTCCTACAATGAGCAGTTCTTC
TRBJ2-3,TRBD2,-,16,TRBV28,CASHGGAGPVTDTQYF,TGTGCCAGCCACGGGGGGGCGGGCCCTGTCACAGATACGCAGTATTTT